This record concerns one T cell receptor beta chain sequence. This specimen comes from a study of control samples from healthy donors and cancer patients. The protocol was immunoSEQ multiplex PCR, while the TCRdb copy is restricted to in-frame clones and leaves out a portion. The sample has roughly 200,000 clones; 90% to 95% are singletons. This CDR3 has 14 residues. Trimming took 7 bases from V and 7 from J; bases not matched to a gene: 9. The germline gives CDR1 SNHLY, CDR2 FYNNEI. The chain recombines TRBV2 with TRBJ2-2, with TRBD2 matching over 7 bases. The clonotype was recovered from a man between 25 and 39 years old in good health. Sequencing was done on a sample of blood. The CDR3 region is CASTPGLVGGELFF. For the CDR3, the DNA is TGTGCCAGCACCCCCGGACTAGTCGGCGGGGAGCTGTTTTTT. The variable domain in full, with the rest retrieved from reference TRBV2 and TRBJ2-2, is EPEVTQTPSHQVTQMGQEVILRCVPISNHLYFYWYRQILGQKVEFLVSFYNNEISEKSEIFDDQFSVERPDGSNFTLKIRSTKLEDSAMYFCASTPGLVGGELFFGEGSRLTVL.